A single T cell receptor beta chain is shown here with its context. Its antigen is as yet unknown. Random hexamers were used to reverse transcribe the RNA input (roughly 0.5 to 1 ug). It was immunoSEQ multiplex PCR that amplified TCR beta CDR3 across 54 Vbeta and 13 Jbeta. TCRdb processed the immunoSEQ multiplex PCR reads anew with MiXCR; each CDR3 protein has one entry. Here the sample spans about 190,000 distinct CDR3 sequences, 80% to 95% being singletons. Controls were healthy donors chosen to match patients in age and sex. This specimen comes from a study of CD8 T cells in Susac syndrome. The study's findings and limits: TCR sequencing and HLA analysis covered a relatively small number of individuals.

The clonotype was recovered from a human donor in good health. The sequenced sample was CD4+ T cells from PBMCs.

CDR3 nucleotides: TGTGCCAGCAGCTTCGGACCTCCCAGAGAGACTGAAGCTTTCTTT. Translation gives CASSFGPPRETEAFF. The chain couples TRBV7-8 to TRBJ1-1; D gene unclear. Trimming took 3 bases from V and 5 from J, leaving 16 bases between them. Germline values: CDR1 SGHVS, CDR2 FQNEAQ. The CDR3 consists of 15 residues.